Below, 26 T cell receptor beta chains from the same sample are listed, as sequenced in a study of cytomegalovirus exposure and HLA in healthy donors. Vbeta (60) and Jbeta (13) primers were used in the PCR. Measured with immunoSEQ multiplex PCR; TCRdb has only the in-frame clones, and not every one. Counted here are approximately 150,000 clones, around 80% occurring once; the ten biggest clones make up over 9%. Source material: PBMCs. All receptors derive from a man between 18 and 29 years old in good health and CMV-seropositive.

The chain employs TRBV28 and TRBJ1-2, with D hard to call. This CDR3 has 9 amino acids. Per the germline V gene, CDR1 is MDHEN and CDR2 is SYDVKM. Trimming removed 5 bases at V and 13 bases at J, with 8 bases between. For the CDR3, the DNA is TGTGCCAGCAGTCCCTCCCTCACCTTC. This encodes CASSPSLTF.

The V gene is TRBV28, the J gene TRBJ2-7; D is undetermined. The CDR3 loop spans 12 amino acids. V lost 2 bases to trimming and J lost 8 bases, with 10 bases between them. The germline V gene has CDR1 MDHEN and CDR2 SYDVKM. The CDR3: CASSLENLQQYF. The CDR3 nucleotides are TGTGCCAGCAGTTTAGAGAACTTACAGCAGTACTTC.

V is TRBV19 and J is TRBJ2-5; 9 bases fit TRBD2. V shed 5 bases, J shed 5 bases, and the junction held 15 bases outside the gene matches. The CDR3 is made up of 17 amino acids. The germline V gene encodes CDR1 LNHDA and CDR2 SQIVND (reference sequence). CDR3: CASSLGLASISLETQYF. The CDR3 nucleotides read TGTGCCAGTAGTTTGGGACTAGCTTCCATCAGTCTGGAGACCCAGTACTTC. The full variable domain, with the rest looked up from reference TRBV19 and TRBJ2-5, is DGGITQSPKYLFRKEGQNVTLSCEQNLNHDAMYWYRQDPGQGLRLIYYSQIVNDFQKGDIAEGYSVSREKKESFPLTVTSAQKNPTAFYLCASSLGLASISLETQYFGPGTRLLVL.

This clone occurred a few times. J is TRBJ2-5 and V is TRBV2, with D possibly matching TRBD1 (5 bases). CDR1 is SNHLY, CDR2 FYNNEI, per germline. This CDR3 has 11 residues. V gave up 1 base and J gave up 9 bases, with 6 bases separating them. The CDR3 region is CASSEEGPQYF. For the CDR3, the DNA is TGTGCCAGCAGTGAAGAGGGGCCCCAGTACTTC.

This clone was seen a few times. The V call is TRBV7-2, the J call TRBJ2-4; 9 bases agree with TRBD2. CDR3 length equals 17 residues. Germline values: CDR1 SGHTA, CDR2 FQGNSA. V lost 0 bases and J lost 0; bases outside the gene matches: 3. In DNA form, the CDR3 reads TGTGCCAGCAGCTTAGCGACTAGCGGAGTAGCCAAAAACATTCAGTACTTC. Amino acid sequence: CASSLATSGVAKNIQYF.

The chain employs TRBV2 and TRBJ1-5; 8 bases align to TRBD1. Looked up from germline, CDR1 is SNHLY and CDR2 is FYNNEI. The length of the CDR3 is 15 residues. The ends lost 5 bases at V and 2 bases at J; junction bases unmatched: 5. The CDR3 here is CASSFQGAGNQPQHF. The CDR3 DNA reads as TGTGCCAGCAGTTTTCAGGGGGCGGGCAATCAGCCCCAGCATTTT.

This clone appeared a single time. The rearrangement uses TRBV7-2 and TRBJ2-3, with D possibly TRBD1 on 6 matching bases. Looked up from germline, CDR1 is SGHTA and CDR2 is FQGNSA. The CDR3 is 16 residues long. Trimming cost V 5 bases and J 1 base, with 16 bases left between them. CDR3 DNA sequence: TGTGCCAGCAGCCGCCCGGACAGTCCAGGCACAGATACGCAGTATTTT. This codes for CASSRPDSPGTDTQYF.

This chain joins TRBV9 and TRBJ1-2; D unresolved. The germline V and J ends were trimmed by 1 base and 4 bases, with 17 bases remaining between them. Germline V gene lookup returns CDR1 SGDLS and CDR2 YYNGEE. The CDR3 sequence is 16 residues long. CDR3 DNA sequence: TGTGCCAGCAGCGTAACCCCGACGAGGTCCCCCTATGGCTACACCTTC. Amino acid sequence: CASSVTPTRSPYGYTF.

The rearrangement uses TRBV7-9 and TRBJ2-2; D not certain. CDR3 length: 15 residues. Germline V gives CDR1 SEHNR, CDR2 FQNEAQ (reference sequence). Between the trimmed V and J ends, which lost 2 bases and 5 bases, there was a span of 12 bases. The CDR3 DNA follows: TGTGCCAGCAGCTTAACGAGACAAAGAACCGGGGAGCTGTTTTTT. Residues: CASSLTRQRTGELFF.

The V gene is TRBV28, the J gene TRBJ2-3, with TRBD2 matching over 9 bases. V was clipped by 6 bases and J by 4 bases; unmatched bases: 11. Germline values: CDR1 MDHEN, CDR2 SYDVKM. CDR3 length: 16 amino acids. The CDR3 DNA reads TGTGCCAGCAGCCCCCCGGGAGCGGGAGGATCAGATACGCAGTATTTT. Its translation: CASSPPGAGGSDTQYF.

This clone occurred a few times. The rearrangement links TRBV18 to TRBJ1-1, with TRBD1 identical over 7 bases. The germline gives CDR1 KGHSH, CDR2 LQKENI. The length of the CDR3 is 16 residues. Losses at the gene ends were 3 bases for V and 3 bases for J; bases not matched to a gene: 10. CDR3 in DNA: TGTGCCAGCTCACCCTTTGACAGGGCGTTCGACACTGAAGCTTTCTTT. Translation: CASSPFDRAFDTEAFF. The full variable domain, its missing parts supplied by reference TRBV18 and TRBJ1-1, is NAGVMQNPRHLVRRRGQEARLRCSPMKGHSHVYWYRQLPEEGLKFMVYLQKENIIDESGMPKERFSAEFPKEGPSILRIQQVVRGDSAAYFCASSPFDRAFDTEAFFGQGTRLTVV.

This clone is a singleton in its sample. V gene TRBV14 combines with J gene TRBJ2-5, with TRBD2 matching 13 bases. Trimming cost V 4 bases and J 5 bases; bases outside gene matches: 13. The CDR3 has 18 residues. The germline gives CDR1 SGHDN, CDR2 FVKESK. This CDR3 reads CASSPRMGLAGLKETQYF. CDR3 nucleotides: TGTGCCAGCAGCCCTCGTATGGGACTAGCGGGATTGAAGGAGACCCAGTACTTC.

This clone appeared a single time. The chain is built from TRBV7-8 and TRBJ2-2; 10 bases agree with TRBD2. The germline V gene has CDR1 SGHVS and CDR2 FQNEAQ. Trimming removed 6 bases from V and 3 bases from J; junction bases left unmatched: 4. This CDR3 contains 15 residues. The chain's CDR3 is CASREREGHTGELFF. The CDR3 region has the DNA TGTGCCAGCAGGGAGCGGGAGGGCCACACCGGGGAGCTGTTTTTT.

The gene calls are TRBV6-5 and TRBJ1-1, with 9 bases identical to TRBD1. From germline, CDR1 is MNHEY and CDR2 SVGAGI. The CDR3 has 14 residues. Trimming removed 6 bases from V and 9 bases from J; junction bases left unmatched: 11. DNA for the CDR3: TGTGCCAGCAGCCGGACAGGGGCTGATTGGAAAGCTTTCTTT. It codes for CASSRTGADWKAFF.

The V gene is TRBV2, the J gene TRBJ1-5, with D tentatively TRBD1 (5 bases). Germline V gene lookup returns CDR1 SNHLY and CDR2 FYNNEI. The CDR3 has 13 residues. V was shortened by 6 bases and J by 5 bases, with 11 bases between the two germline ends. CDR3 nucleotides: TGTGCCAGCAGGGGCAGGGCCGATCAGCCCCAGCATTTT. Its translation is CASRGRADQPQHF.

The CDR3 DNA is TGTGCCAGCACCTCCTCCACCCTAGCGGGAACCGGGGAGCTGTTTTTT. This sequence encodes CASTSSTLAGTGELFF. V gene TRBV11-2 combines with J gene TRBJ2-2, with 9 bases aligning to TRBD2. V lost 7 bases to trimming and J lost 5 bases; unmatched junction nucleotides: 11. Germline CDR1 SGHAT, CDR2 FQNNGV. This CDR3 region has 16 residues.

The CDR3 nucleotides are TGTGCCTGGAGTGTCACAGGAACTGGGGCCAACGTCCTGACTTTC. This sequence encodes CAWSVTGTGANVLTF. The chain employs TRBV30 and TRBJ2-6; a weak D match, TRBD1 (5 bases). The CDR3 is 15 residues long. The germline CDR1 and CDR2 sequences are GTSNPN and SVGIG (reference sequence). The V and J ends lost 0 bases and 2 bases respectively, with 8 bases between them.

The gene calls are TRBV29-1 and TRBJ1-2, with D unresolved. V was pared by 0 bases and J by 4 bases, with 9 bases between. Germline CDR1 is SQVTM and CDR2 is ANQGSEA. The CDR3 extends over 13 amino acids. CDR3 protein: CSVEDPEAYGYTF. CDR3 nucleotides: TGCAGCGTTGAAGACCCCGAGGCCTATGGCTACACCTTC.

The V and J genes are TRBV30 and TRBJ2-5; D unresolved. Germline loops: CDR1 GTSNPN, CDR2 SVGIG (reference sequence). V was cut by 1 base and J by 8 bases, with 5 bases left in between. This CDR3 is built from 10 residues. CDR3 sequence: CAWSGVTQYF. Here the CDR3 DNA reads TGTGCCTGGAGTGGTGTAACCCAGTACTTC.

The gene calls are TRBV5-4 and TRBJ2-3, with a weak D call TRBD2 (5 bases). Germline CDR1 and CDR2: SGHNT and YYREEE (reference sequence). CDR3 length equals 14 residues. The V end lost 5 bases, the J end lost 0 bases, and 10 bases lay between the germline ends. This chain's CDR3 is CASRPTRSTDTQYF. The CDR3 DNA reads as TGTGCCAGCAGGCCTACTAGAAGCACAGATACGCAGTATTTT.

J is TRBJ2-3 and V is TRBV11-2, with 16 nucleotides matching TRBD2. The V and J ends lost 3 bases and 6 bases, in that order; junction bases with no gene match: 3. CDR1 and CDR2 from the germline V gene are SGHAT and FQNNGV. There are 16 residues in the CDR3. CDR3 bases: TGTGCCAGCAGCTTGGGACTAGCGGGAGGGGGTGATACGCAGTATTTT. Protein: CASSLGLAGGGDTQYF.

This chain joins TRBV6-5 and TRBJ2-7; a possible D gene is TRBD2 (7 bases). The ends were cut back, 6 bases at V and 3 bases at J, with 12 bases in the middle. The germline gives CDR1 MNHEY, CDR2 SVGAGI. The CDR3 extends over 13 amino acids. The CDR3 DNA is TGTGCCAGCAGCCGAGGGGGGGGCTACGAGCAGTACTTC. Its translation: CASSRGGGYEQYF.

This clone was counted a few times. The chain joins TRBV4-2 to TRBJ2-4; 7 bases are shared with TRBD2. The V gene end was trimmed by 0 bases and the J gene end by 3 bases; junction bases not matched to a gene: 5. This CDR3 is 16 amino acids long. In germline, CDR1 is LGHNA, CDR2 YNFKEQ. The CDR3 spells CASSQEGGTNKNIQYF. The CDR3 DNA reads as TGTGCCAGCAGCCAAGAAGGAGGGACTAACAAAAACATTCAGTACTTC.

The rearrangement uses TRBV2 and TRBJ2-7, with TRBD1 identical over 7 bases. V shed 4 bases, J shed 2 bases, and the junction held 8 bases outside the gene matches. Germline V gene sequence: CDR1 SNHLY, CDR2 FYNNEI. The CDR3 is 15 residues long. The CDR3 spells CASSGTGAMAYEQYF. The CDR3 bases are TGTGCCAGCAGTGGGACAGGAGCTATGGCCTACGAGCAGTACTTC.

The chain combines TRBV7-9 with TRBJ2-3; TRBD2 agrees at 8 bases. The CDR3 sequence is 14 residues long. Germline-derived CDR1 and CDR2 are SEHNR and FQNEAQ (reference sequence). The V and J ends lost 9 bases and 2 bases, in that order; junction bases with no gene match: 7. The DNA for the CDR3 is TGTGCCAGTCCCCGGGGGGGGAACACAGATACGCAGTATTTT. This gives the protein CASPRGGNTDTQYF.

This clone came up a few times. J is TRBJ2-2 and V is TRBV30, with 9 bases matching TRBD2. The CDR3 has 17 residues. V lost 4 bases, J lost 0 bases, and 9 bases stayed unmatched. CDR1 and CDR2 from the germline V gene are GTSNPN and SVGIG (reference sequence). This CDR3 reads CAWTSGRTNANTGELFF. The CDR3 DNA is TGTGCCTGGACGAGCGGGAGGACAAACGCGAACACCGGGGAGCTGTTTTTT.